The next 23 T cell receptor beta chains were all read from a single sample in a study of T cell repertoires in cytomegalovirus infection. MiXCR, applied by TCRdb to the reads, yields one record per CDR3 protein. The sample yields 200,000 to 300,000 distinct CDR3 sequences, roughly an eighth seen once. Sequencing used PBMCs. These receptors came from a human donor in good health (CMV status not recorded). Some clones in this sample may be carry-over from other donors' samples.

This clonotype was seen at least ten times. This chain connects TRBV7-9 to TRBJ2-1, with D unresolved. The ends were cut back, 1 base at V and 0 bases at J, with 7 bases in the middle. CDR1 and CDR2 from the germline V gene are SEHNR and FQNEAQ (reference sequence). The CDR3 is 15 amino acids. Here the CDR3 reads CASSLDPSSYNEQFF. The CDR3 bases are TGTGCCAGCAGCTTAGACCCGAGCTCCTACAATGAGCAGTTCTTC.

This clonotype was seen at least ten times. This CDR3 is CASSQRAGWGADTQYF. The DNA for the CDR3 is TGCGCCAGCAGCCAACGCGCAGGATGGGGGGCAGATACGCAGTATTTT. V usage is TRBV4-1 and J usage is TRBJ2-3; tentatively, D is TRBD2 (6 bases). CDR1 and CDR2 from the germline V gene are MGHRA and YSYEKL. The CDR3 contains 16 residues. V was cut by 2 bases and J by 4 bases, with 16 bases left in between.

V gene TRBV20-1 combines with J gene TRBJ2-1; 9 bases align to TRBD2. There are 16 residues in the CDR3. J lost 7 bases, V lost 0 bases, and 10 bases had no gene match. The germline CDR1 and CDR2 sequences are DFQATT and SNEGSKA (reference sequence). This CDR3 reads CSARDLGREGLNEQFF. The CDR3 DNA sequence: TGCAGTGCTAGAGATTTGGGGCGGGAGGGCCTAAATGAGCAGTTCTTC.

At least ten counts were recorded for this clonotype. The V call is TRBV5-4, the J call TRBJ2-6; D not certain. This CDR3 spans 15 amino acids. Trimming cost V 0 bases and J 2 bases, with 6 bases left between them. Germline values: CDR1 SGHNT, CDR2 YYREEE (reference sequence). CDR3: CASSLAAAGANVLTF. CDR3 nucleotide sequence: TGTGCCAGCAGCTTGGCGGCAGCTGGGGCCAACGTCCTGACTTTC.

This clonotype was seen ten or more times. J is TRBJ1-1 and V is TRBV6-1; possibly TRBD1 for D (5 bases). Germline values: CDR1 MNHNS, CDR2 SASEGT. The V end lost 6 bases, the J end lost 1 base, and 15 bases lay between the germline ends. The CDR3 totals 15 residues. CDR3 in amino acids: CASSPSRDGNTEAFF. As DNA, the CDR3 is TGTGCCAGCAGCCCTTCGCGGGACGGGAACACTGAAGCTTTCTTT.

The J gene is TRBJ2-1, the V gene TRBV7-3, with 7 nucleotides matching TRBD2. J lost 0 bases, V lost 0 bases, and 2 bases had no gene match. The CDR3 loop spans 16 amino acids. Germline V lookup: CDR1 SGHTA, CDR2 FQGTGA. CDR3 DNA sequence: TGTGCCAGCAGCTTAACGGGGGGGAGCTCCTACAATGAGCAGTTCTTC. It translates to CASSLTGGSSYNEQFF.

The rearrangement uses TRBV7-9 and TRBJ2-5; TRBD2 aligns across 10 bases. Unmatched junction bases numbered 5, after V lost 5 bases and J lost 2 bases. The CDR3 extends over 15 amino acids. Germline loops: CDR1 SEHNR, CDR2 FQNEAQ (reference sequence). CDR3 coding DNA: TGTGCCAGCAGCACCTTACTAGCGGGGCAAGAGACCCAGTACTTC. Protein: CASSTLLAGQETQYF.

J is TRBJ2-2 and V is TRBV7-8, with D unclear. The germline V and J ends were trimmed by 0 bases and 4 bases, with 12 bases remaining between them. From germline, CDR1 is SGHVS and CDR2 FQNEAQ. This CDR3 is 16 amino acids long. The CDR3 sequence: CASSLARIGITGELFF. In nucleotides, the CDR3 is TGTGCCAGCAGCTTAGCGCGAATTGGTATCACCGGGGAGCTGTTTTTT. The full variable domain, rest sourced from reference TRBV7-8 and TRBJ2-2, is GAGVSQSPRYKVAKRGQDVALRCDPISGHVSLFWYQQALGQGPEFLTYFQNEAQLDKSGLPSDRFFAERPEGSVSTLKIQRTQQEDSAVYLCASSLARIGITGELFFGEGSRLTVL.

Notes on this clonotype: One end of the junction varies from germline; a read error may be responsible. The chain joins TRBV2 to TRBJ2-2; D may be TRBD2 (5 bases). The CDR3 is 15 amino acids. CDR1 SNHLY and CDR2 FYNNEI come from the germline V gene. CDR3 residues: CASSYGPWNNGELSF. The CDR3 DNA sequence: TGTGCCAGCAGCTATGGCCCATGGAACAACGGGGAGCTGTCTTTC.

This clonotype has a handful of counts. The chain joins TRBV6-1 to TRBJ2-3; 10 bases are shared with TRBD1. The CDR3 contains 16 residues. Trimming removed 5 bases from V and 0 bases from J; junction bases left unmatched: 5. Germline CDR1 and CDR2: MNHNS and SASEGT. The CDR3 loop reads CASSRGTGESTDTQYF. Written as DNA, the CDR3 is TGTGCCAGCAGTCGGGGGACAGGGGAAAGCACAGATACGCAGTATTTT.

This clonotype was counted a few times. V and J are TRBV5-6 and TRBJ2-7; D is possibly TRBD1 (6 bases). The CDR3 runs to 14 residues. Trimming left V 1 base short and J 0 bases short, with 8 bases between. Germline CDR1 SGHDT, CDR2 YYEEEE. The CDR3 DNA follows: TGTGCCAGCAGCTTGACAGGGCGCTCCTACGAGCAGTACTTC. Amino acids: CASSLTGRSYEQYF.

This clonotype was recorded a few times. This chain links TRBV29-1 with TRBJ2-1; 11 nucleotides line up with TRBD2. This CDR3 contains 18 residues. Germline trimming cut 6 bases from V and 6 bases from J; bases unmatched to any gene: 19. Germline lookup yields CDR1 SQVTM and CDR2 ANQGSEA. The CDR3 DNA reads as TGCAGCGTCGCGGGATTAAGAACTAGCGGGAGTATCTCCAATGAGCAGTTCTTC. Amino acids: CSVAGLRTSGSISNEQFF.

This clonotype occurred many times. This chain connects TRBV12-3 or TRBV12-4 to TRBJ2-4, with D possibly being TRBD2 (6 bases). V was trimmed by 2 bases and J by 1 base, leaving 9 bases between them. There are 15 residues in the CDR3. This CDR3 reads CASSLREVAKNIQYF. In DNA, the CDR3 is TGTGCCAGCAGTTTAAGGGAGGTTGCCAAAAACATTCAGTACTTC.

As DNA, the CDR3 is TGTGCCAGCCTTGACACACGGTCTCAGCCCCAGCATTTT. Protein product: CASLDTRSQPQHF. This chain joins TRBV2 and TRBJ1-5; D not certain. The CDR3 extends over 13 amino acids. CDR1 is SNHLY, CDR2 FYNNEI, per germline. Trimming shortened V by 8 bases and J by 6 bases, and 14 bases separated the two germline ends.

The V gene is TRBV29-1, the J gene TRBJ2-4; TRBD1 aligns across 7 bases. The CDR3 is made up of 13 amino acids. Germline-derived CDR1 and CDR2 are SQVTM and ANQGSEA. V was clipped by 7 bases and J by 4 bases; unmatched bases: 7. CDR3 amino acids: CSARGQGKNIQYF. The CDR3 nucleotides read TGCAGCGCGAGGGGGCAGGGTAAAAACATTCAGTACTTC.

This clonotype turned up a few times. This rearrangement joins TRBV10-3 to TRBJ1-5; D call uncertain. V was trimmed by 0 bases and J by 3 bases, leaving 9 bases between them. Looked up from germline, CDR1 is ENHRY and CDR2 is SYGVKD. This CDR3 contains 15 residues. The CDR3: CAISESIRVNQPQHF. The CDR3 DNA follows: TGTGCCATCAGTGAGTCGATCAGAGTCAATCAGCCCCAGCATTTT.

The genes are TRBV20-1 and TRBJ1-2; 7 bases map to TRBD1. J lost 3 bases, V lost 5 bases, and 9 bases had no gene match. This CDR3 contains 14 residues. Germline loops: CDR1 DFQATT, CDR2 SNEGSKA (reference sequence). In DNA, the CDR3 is TGCAGTGCTCCTGACAGGCAGGGGGACTATGGCTACACCTTC. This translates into CSAPDRQGDYGYTF.

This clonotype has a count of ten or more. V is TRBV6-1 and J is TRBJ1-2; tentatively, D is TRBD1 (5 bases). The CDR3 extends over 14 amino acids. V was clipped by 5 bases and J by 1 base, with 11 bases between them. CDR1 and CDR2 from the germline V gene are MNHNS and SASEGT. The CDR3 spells CASSSAGVNYGYTF. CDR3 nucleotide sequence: TGTGCCAGCAGTTCCGCGGGGGTTAACTATGGCTACACCTTC.

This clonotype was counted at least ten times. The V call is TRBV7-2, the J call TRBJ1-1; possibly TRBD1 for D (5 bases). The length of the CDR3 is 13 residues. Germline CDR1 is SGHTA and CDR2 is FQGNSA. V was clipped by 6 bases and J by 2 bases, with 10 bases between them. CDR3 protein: CASRQDSNTEAFF. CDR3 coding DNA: TGTGCCAGCAGACAAGACAGTAACACTGAAGCTTTCTTT.

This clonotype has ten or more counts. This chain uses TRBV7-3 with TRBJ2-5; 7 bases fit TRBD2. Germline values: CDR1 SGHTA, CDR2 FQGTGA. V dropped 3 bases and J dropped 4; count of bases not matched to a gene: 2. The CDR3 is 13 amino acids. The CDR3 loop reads CASSFVAGETQYF. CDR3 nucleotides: TGTGCCAGCAGCTTTGTAGCGGGAGAGACCCAGTACTTC.

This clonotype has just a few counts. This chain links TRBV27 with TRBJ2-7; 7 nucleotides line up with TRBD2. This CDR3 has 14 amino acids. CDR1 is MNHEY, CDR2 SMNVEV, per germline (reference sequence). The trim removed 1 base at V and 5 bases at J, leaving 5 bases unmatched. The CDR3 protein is CASSLWSGIDEQYF. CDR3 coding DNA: TGTGCCAGCAGTTTATGGAGCGGGATCGACGAGCAGTACTTC.

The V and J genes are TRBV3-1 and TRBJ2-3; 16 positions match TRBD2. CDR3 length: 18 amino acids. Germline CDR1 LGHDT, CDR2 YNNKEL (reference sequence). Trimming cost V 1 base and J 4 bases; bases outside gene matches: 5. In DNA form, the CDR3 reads TGTGCCAGCAGCCAAGGTGGGACTAGCGGGGGGGCAGCAGATACGCAGTATTTT. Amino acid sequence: CASSQGGTSGGAADTQYF.

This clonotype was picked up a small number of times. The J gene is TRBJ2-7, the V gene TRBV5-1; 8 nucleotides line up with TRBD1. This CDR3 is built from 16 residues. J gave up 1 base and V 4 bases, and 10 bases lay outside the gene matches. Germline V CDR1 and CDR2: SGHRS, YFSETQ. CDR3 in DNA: TGCGCCAGCAGCATCCAGACAGGGGAGAGGTCCTACGAGCAGTACTTC. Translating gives CASSIQTGERSYEQYF.